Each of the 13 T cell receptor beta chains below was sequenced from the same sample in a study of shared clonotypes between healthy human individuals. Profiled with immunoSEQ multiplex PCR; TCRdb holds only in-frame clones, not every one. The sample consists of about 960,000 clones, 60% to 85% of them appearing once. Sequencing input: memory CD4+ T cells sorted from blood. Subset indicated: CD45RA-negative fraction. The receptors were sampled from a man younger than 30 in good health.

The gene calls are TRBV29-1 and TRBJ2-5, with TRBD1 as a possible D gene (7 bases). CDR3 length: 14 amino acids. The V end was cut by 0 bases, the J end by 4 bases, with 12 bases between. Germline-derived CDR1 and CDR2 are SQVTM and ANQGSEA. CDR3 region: CSVEDRRGLETQYF. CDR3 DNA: TGCAGCGTTGAAGATCGGAGGGGGCTAGAGACCCAGTACTTC. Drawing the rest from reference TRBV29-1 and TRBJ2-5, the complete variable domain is SAVISQKPSRDICQRGTSLTIQCQVDSQVTMMFWYRQQPGQSLTLIATANQGSEATYESGFVIDKFPISRPNLTFSTLTVSNMSPEDSSIYLCSVEDRRGLETQYFGPGTRLLVL.

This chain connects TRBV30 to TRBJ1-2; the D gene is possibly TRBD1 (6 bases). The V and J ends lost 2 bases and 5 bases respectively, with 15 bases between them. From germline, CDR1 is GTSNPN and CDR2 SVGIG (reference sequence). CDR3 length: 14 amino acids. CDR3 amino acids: CAWSRLRTGYGYTF. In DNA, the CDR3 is TGTGCCTGGAGTAGATTGCGTACAGGGTATGGCTACACCTTC.

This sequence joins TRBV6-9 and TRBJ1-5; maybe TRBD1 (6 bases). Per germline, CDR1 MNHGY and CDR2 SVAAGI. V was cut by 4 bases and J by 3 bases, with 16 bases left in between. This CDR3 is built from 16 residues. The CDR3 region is CASSFPDRPYNQPQHF. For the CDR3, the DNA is TGTGCCAGCAGTTTCCCCGACAGGCCCTACAATCAGCCCCAGCATTTT.

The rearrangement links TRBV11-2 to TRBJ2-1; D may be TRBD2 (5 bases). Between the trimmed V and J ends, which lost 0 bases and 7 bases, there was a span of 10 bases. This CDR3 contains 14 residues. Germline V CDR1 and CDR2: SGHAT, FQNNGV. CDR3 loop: CASSLDQIANEQFF. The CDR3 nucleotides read TGTGCCAGCAGCTTAGACCAGATAGCGAATGAGCAGTTCTTC.

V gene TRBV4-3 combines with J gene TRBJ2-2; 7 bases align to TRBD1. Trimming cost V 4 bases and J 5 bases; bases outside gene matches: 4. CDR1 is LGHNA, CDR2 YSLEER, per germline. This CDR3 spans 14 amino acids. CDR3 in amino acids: CASSRNRGTGELFF. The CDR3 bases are TGCGCCAGCAGCCGGAACAGGGGAACCGGGGAGCTGTTTTTT.

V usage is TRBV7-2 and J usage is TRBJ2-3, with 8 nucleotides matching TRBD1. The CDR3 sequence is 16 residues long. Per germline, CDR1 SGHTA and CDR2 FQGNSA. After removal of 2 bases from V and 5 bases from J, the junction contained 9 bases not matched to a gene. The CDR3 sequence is CASSLNGQGVGDTQYF. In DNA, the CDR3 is TGTGCCAGCAGCTTAAACGGACAGGGTGTTGGAGATACGCAGTATTTT.

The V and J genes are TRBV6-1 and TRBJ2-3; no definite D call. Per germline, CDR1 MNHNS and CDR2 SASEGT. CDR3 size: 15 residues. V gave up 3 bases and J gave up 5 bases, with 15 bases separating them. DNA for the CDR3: TGTGCCAGCAGTGATTCCGGTCAAGCGCGAGATACGCAGTATTTT. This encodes CASSDSGQARDTQYF.

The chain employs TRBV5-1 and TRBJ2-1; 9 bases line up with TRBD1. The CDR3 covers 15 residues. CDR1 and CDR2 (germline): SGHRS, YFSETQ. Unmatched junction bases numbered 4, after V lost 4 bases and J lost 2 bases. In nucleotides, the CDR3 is TGCGCCAGCAGCGATGGGACAGGGCCCTACAATGAGCAGTTCTTC. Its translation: CASSDGTGPYNEQFF.

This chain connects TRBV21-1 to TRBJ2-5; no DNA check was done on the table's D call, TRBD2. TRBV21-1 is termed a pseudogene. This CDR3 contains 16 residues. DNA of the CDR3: TGTGCCAGCAGCGAAAAAGCCGGGACTAGGGGAGAGACCCAGTACTTC. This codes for CASSEKAGTRGETQYF.

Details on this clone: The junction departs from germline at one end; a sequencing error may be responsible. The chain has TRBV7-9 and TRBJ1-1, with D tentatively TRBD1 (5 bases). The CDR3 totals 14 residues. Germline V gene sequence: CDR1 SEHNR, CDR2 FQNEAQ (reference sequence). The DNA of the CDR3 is TGTGCCAGCACCTTAGGGGCCGAGGGTATTGAAGCTTTCTTT. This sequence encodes CASTLGAEGIEAFF.

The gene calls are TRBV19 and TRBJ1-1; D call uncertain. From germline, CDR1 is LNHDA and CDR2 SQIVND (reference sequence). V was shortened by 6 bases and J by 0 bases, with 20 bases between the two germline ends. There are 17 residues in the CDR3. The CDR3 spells CASSKDGHPGMNTEAFF. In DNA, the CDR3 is TGTGCCAGTAGCAAAGACGGGCACCCGGGGATGAACACTGAAGCTTTCTTT.

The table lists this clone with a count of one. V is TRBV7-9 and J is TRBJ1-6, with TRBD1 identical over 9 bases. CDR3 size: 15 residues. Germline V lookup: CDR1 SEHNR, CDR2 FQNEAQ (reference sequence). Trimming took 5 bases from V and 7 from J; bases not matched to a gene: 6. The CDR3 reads CASSPWTGENSPLHF. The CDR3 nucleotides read TGTGCCAGCAGCCCTTGGACAGGGGAAAATTCACCCCTCCACTTT.

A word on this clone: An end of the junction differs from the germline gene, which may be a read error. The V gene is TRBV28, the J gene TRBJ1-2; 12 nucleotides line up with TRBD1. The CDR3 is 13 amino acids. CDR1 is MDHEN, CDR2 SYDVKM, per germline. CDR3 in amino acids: CASSLGGQGAYSF. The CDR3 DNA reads TGTGCCAGCAGTTTGGGGGGACAGGGGGCTTACAGCTTC.